This T cell receptor beta chain was identified in a study of cytomegalovirus exposure and HLA in healthy donors. Study as a whole: From donors who were HLA-typed, an early data release held 80 million to 85 million unique TCRs.

As to this clone: Its antigen is as yet unknown.

Germline V CDR1 and CDR2: SNHLY, FYNNEI. V shed 9 bases and J 4 bases; nucleotides not matched to a gene: 8. CDR3 size: 13 residues. There were likely unrecorded immune exposures, though donors were nominally healthy when sampled. Findings and caveats of the study: Common viral pathogens seemed to be connected with several of the most significant clusters, according to a later analysis. Some V segments (TRBV6-2 and TRBV6-3 among them) were excluded as indistinguishable.

PCR was performed using 60 Vbeta and 13 Jbeta primers. TCRdb's copy holds only in-frame clones and misses some; the assay was immunoSEQ multiplex PCR. Here the sample spans about 130,000 clones, 84% being singletons. The gene calls are TRBV2 and TRBJ1-2, with TRBD1 matching over 7 bases. The sample comprised PBMCs. This clonotype originated in a man between 45 and 60 years old in good health and CMV-seronegative. The DNA for the CDR3 is TGTGCCAGGGGGACAGCACCCGGCTATGGCTACACCTTC. This translates into CARGTAPGYGYTF. Based on the CDR3 plus reference TRBV2 and TRBJ1-2, the full variable domain is EPEVTQTPSHQVTQMGQEVILRCVPISNHLYFYWYRQILGQKVEFLVSFYNNEISEKSEIFDDQFSVERPDGSNFTLKIRSTKLEDSAMYFCARGTAPGYGYTFGSGTRLTVV.